The 7 T cell receptor beta chains reported below all come from one sample, sequenced in a study of T-cell memory formation after mild COVID-19. One entry per CDR3 protein results from TCRdb running MiXCR on the 5' RACE reads. The data show 350,000 to 400,000 distinct CDR3 sequences, around 15% seen once. Sequenced: PBMCs or a T cell subset sorted from them (not recorded which). These receptors were collected from a man between 18 and 35 years old who had mild COVID-19 (a few samples of this study predate the infection). Cell type and time point are not known.

V gene TRBV4-3 combines with J gene TRBJ2-2; possibly TRBD2 for D (6 bases). This CDR3 region has 15 residues. Trimming took off 0 bases at V and 10 bases at J, with 15 bases between the two ends. The germline V gene has CDR1 LGHNA and CDR2 YSLEER. The CDR3 sequence is CASSQDGSPREELFF. CDR3 in DNA: TGCGCCAGCAGCCAAGATGGCAGCCCGCGGGAGGAGCTGTTTTTT.

The chain employs TRBV4-1 and TRBJ2-1; 7 bases are a match to TRBD2. CDR1 MGHRA and CDR2 YSYEKL come from the germline V gene. The CDR3 extends over 17 amino acids. J gave up 6 bases and V 4 bases, and 15 bases lay outside the gene matches. This CDR3 reads CASSRPTPLANRNEQFF. CDR3 nucleotides: TGCGCCAGCAGCCGGCCAACCCCACTAGCGAACCGCAATGAGCAGTTCTTC.

In this sample, this clonotype turned up many times. J is TRBJ2-5 and V is TRBV2; TRBD2 is a possible D gene (5 bases). Trimming shortened V by 6 bases and J by 2 bases, and 13 bases separated the two germline ends. Germline CDR1 and CDR2: SNHLY and FYNNEI. The CDR3 consists of 14 residues. The CDR3 here is CASSRLTPQETQYF. The CDR3 nucleotides are TGTGCCAGCAGCCGACTAACACCACAAGAGACCCAGTACTTC.

This sequence joins TRBV11-2 and TRBJ2-1, with TRBD2 matching over 7 bases. The CDR3 totals 13 residues. Trimming cost V 4 bases and J 6 bases; bases outside gene matches: 3. Looked up from germline, CDR1 is SGHAT and CDR2 is FQNNGV. This CDR3 reads CASSSGLLNEQFF. CDR3 sequence (DNA): TGTGCCAGCAGCTCGGGACTACTCAATGAGCAGTTCTTC.

The rearrangement links TRBV29-1 to TRBJ1-1; D gene unclear. CDR1 is SQVTM, CDR2 ANQGSEA, per germline. Between the trimmed V and J ends, which lost 4 bases and 8 bases, there was a span of 8 bases. The CDR3 sequence is 10 residues long. The CDR3 spells CSVVEGEAFF. In DNA, the CDR3 is TGCAGCGTTGTCGAGGGAGAAGCTTTCTTT.

This chain uses TRBV7-8 with TRBJ2-7; 7 bases agree with TRBD2. Per the germline V gene, CDR1 is SGHVS and CDR2 is FQNEAQ. The CDR3 totals 13 residues. Trimming removed 5 bases from V and 3 bases from J; junction bases left unmatched: 4. CDR3 region: CASSPWGGYEQYF. CDR3 bases: TGTGCCAGCAGCCCCTGGGGGGGCTACGAGCAGTACTTC.

The rearrangement uses TRBV2 and TRBJ2-3, with D possibly being TRBD2 (7 bases). The V end was cut by 4 bases, the J end by 5 bases, with 16 bases between. Germline V gene lookup returns CDR1 SNHLY and CDR2 FYNNEI. The length of the CDR3 is 15 residues. CDR3 in DNA: TGTGCCAGCAGTGCAGGACAGTGGGAGGGAGATACGCAGTATTTT. This gives the protein CASSAGQWEGDTQYF.